This note documents a single T cell receptor (beta chain) sequence. This entry comes from a study of blood T cells in healthy people across ages. Deletions cut 5 bases from V and 3 bases from J, with 13 bases between. This CDR3 contains 14 residues. Looked up from germline, CDR1 is SGHTA and CDR2 is FQGNSA. The use of a sample-barcoded 5' primer and a J-beta primer mix characterized a second PCR of roughly 7 to 11 cycles. Tagging of each cDNA molecule was performed by a template-switch adaptor with 12 random nucleotides. TCRdb re-analysed the 5' RACE reads in MiXCR, keeping a single row per CDR3 protein. The sample shows around 1,500,000 distinct CDR3 sequences, 25% to 30% of them seen only once.

Source material: blood. The chain uses TRBV7-2 and TRBJ1-2; D ambiguous. The receptor was isolated from a young woman in good health. The CDR3 loop reads CASSQKKDYYGYTF. CDR3 DNA: TGTGCCAGCAGCCAAAAGAAGGACTACTATGGCTACACCTTC.